This T cell receptor (beta chain) appears in the sequencing data of a study of vaccination and CD4 T cells after COVID-19. As regards this clonotype: Its antigen remains unknown.

The treatment is: approximately nine-day PBMC culture with coronavirus spike peptide pools or control peptides (ViraFEST assay). The CDR3 is 15 residues long. Germline V gene lookup returns CDR1 MDHEN and CDR2 SYDVKM. Trimming cost V 10 bases and J 0 bases; bases outside gene matches: 10. Sequencing of the DNA from cultured CD4+ T cells was carried out with the Oncomine TCR Beta short-read assay. TCRdb fed the PCR reads into MiXCR, producing one record per CDR3 protein. The repertoire consists of 11,000 or so distinct CDR3 sequences, with roughly half occurring once and the leading ten covering about 10%.

Sequenced sample: CD4+ T cells from blood, cultured in vitro. V gene TRBV28 combines with J gene TRBJ2-7; 9 bases map to TRBD2. The receptor was isolated from a human donor who had recovered from COVID-19. The CDR3 reads CAICRASGTSYEQYF. CDR3 DNA: TGTGCCATCTGCCGGGCTAGCGGGACCTCCTACGAGCAGTACTTC.